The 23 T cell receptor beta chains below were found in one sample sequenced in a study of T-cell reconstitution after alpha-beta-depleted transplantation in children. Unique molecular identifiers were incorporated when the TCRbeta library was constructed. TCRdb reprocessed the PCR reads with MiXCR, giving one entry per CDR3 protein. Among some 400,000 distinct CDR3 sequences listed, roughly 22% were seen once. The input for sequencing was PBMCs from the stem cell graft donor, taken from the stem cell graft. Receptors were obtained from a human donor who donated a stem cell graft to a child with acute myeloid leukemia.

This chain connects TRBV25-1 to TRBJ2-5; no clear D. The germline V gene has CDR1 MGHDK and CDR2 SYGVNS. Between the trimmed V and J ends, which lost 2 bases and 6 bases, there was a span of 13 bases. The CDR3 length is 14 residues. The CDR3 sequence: CASSEGQARKTQYF. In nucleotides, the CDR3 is TGTGCCAGCAGTGAAGGTCAGGCTAGAAAGACCCAGTACTTC.

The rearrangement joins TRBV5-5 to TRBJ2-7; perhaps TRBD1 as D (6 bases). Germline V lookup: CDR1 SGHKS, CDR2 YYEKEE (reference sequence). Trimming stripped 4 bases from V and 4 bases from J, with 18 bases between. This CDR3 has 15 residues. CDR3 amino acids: CASSLADSANYEQYF. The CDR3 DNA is TGTGCCAGCAGCCTGGCGGACAGTGCTAATTACGAGCAGTACTTC.

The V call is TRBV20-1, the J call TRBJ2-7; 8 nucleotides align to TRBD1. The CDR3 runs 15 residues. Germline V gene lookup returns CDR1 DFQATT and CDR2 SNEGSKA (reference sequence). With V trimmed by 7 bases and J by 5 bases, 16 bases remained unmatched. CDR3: CSVQTNRGLDHEQYF. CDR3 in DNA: TGCAGTGTTCAGACCAACAGGGGGTTGGATCACGAGCAGTACTTC.

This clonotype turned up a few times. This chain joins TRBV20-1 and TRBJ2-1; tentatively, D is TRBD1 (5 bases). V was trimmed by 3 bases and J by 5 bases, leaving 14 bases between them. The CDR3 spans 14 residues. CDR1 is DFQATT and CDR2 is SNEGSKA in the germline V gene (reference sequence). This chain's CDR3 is CSASGVPGNNEQFF. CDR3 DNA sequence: TGCAGTGCTAGTGGGGTGCCAGGGAACAATGAGCAGTTCTTC.

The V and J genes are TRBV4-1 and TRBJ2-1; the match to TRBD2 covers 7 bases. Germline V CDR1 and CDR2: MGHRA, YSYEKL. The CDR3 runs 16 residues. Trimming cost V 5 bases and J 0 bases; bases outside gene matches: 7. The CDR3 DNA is TGCGCCAGCAGCAGGGAGGGAGGGCCCTCCTACAATGAGCAGTTCTTC. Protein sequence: CASSREGGPSYNEQFF.

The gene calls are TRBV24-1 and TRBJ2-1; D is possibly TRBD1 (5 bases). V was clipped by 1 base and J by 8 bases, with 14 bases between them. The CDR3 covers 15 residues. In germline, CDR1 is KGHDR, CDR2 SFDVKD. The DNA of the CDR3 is TGTGCCACCAGTGATTTAACCCAGGGTAGGCATGAGCAGTTCTTC. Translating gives CATSDLTQGRHEQFF.

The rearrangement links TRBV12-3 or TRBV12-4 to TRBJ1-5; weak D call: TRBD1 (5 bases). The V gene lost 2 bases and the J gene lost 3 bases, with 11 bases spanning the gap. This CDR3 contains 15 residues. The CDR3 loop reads CASSLHRDLNQPQHF. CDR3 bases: TGTGCCAGCAGTTTACACCGGGACCTCAATCAGCCCCAGCATTTT.

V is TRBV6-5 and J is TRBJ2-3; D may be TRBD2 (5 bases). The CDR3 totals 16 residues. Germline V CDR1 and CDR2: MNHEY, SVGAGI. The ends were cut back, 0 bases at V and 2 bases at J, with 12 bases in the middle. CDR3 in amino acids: CASSYSSGLDTDTQYF. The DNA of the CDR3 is TGTGCCAGCAGTTACTCATCCGGACTCGACACAGATACGCAGTATTTT.

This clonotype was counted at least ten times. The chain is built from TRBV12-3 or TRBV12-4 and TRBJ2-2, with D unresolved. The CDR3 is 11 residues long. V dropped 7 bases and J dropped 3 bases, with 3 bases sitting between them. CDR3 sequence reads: CASTYTGELFF. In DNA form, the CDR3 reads TGTGCCAGCACCTACACCGGGGAGCTGTTTTTT.

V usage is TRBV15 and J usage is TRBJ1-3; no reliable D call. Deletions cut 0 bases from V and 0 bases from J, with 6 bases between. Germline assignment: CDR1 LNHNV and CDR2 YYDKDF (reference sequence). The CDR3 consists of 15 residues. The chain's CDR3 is CATSRDRISGNTIYF. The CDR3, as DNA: TGTGCCACCAGCAGAGACCGAATCTCTGGAAACACCATATATTTT. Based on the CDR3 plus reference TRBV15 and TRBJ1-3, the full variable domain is DAMVIQNPRYQVTQFGKPVTLSCSQTLNHNVMYWYQQKSSQAPKLLFHYYDKDFNNEADTPDNFQSRRPNTSFCFLDIRSPGLGDTAMYLCATSRDRISGNTIYFGEGSWLTVV.

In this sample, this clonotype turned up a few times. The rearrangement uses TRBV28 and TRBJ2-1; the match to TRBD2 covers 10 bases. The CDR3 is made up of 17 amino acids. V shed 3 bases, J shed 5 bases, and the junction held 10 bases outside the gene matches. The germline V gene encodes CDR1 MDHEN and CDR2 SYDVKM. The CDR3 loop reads CASSLGAGTSDNNEQFF. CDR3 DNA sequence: TGTGCCAGCAGTTTGGGGGCCGGGACTAGCGATAACAATGAGCAGTTCTTC. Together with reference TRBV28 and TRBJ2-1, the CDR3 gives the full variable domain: DVKVTQSSRYLVKRTGEKVFLECVQDMDHENMFWYRQDPGLGLRLIYFSYDVKMKEKGDIPEGYSVSREKKERFSLILESASTNQTSMYLCASSLGAGTSDNNEQFFGPGTRLTVL.

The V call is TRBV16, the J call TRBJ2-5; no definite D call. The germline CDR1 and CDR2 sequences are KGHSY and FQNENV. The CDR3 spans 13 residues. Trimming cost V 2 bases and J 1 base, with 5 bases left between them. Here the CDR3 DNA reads TGTGCCAGCAGCCAAATGACCCAAGAGACCCAGTACTTC. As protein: CASSQMTQETQYF.

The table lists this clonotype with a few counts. Here the CDR3 reads CASSQVGGETYEQYF. CDR3 coding DNA: TGCGCCAGCAGCCAAGTAGGGGGTGAGACCTACGAGCAGTACTTC. This rearrangement joins TRBV4-1 to TRBJ2-7; D is perhaps TRBD1 (6 bases). CDR3 length: 15 residues. From germline, CDR1 is MGHRA and CDR2 YSYEKL. Trimming stripped 1 base from V and 2 bases from J, with 12 bases between.

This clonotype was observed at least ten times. The CDR3 region is CSADRTSGRAIDTQYF. DNA for the CDR3: TGCAGTGCCGACCGGACTAGCGGGAGGGCAATCGATACGCAGTATTTT. This rearrangement joins TRBV20-1 to TRBJ2-3; 15 bases map to TRBD2. The germline V gene has CDR1 DFQATT and CDR2 SNEGSKA (reference sequence). Germline trimming cut 6 bases from V and 6 bases from J; bases unmatched to any gene: 10. There are 16 residues in the CDR3.

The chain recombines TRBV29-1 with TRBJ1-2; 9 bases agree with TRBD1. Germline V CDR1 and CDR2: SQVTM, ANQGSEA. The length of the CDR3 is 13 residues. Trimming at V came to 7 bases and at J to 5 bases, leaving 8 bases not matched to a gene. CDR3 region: CSGWDRENYGYTF. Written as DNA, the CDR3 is TGCAGCGGGTGGGACAGGGAAAATTATGGCTACACCTTC.

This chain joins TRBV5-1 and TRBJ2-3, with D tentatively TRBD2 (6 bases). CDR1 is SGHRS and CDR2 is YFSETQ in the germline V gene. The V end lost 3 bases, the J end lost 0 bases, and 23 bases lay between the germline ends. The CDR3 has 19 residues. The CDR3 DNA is TGCGCCAGCAGCTCTAGCCCCGGAATAGCGGTCACCAGCACAGATACGCAGTATTTT. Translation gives CASSSSPGIAVTSTDTQYF.

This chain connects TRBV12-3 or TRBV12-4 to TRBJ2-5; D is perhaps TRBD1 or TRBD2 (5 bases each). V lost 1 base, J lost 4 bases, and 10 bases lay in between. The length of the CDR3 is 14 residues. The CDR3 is CASSLVVGTETQYF. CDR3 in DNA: TGTGCCAGCAGTTTAGTTGTGGGGACAGAGACCCAGTACTTC.

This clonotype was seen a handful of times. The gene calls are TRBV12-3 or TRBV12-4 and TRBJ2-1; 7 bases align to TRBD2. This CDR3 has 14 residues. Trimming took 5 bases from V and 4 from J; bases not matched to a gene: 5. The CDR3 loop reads CASSGLDKYNEQFF. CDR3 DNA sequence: TGTGCCAGCAGTGGACTAGATAAGTACAATGAGCAGTTCTTC.

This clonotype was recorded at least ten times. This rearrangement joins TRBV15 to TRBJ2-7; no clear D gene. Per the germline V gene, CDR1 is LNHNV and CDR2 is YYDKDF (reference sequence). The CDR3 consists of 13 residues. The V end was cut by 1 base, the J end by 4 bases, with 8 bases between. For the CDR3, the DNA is TGTGCCACCAGCAGAGTCGGCATATACGAGCAGTACTTC. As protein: CATSRVGIYEQYF.

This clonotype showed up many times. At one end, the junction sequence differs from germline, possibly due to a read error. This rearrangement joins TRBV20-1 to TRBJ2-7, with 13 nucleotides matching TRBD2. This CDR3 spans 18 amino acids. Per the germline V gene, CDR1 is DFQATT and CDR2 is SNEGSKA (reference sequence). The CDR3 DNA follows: TGCAGTGCTCCAAATGCGGGACTAGCGGGACTGAACTCCCACGAGCAGTACTTC. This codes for CSAPNAGLAGLNSHEQYF.

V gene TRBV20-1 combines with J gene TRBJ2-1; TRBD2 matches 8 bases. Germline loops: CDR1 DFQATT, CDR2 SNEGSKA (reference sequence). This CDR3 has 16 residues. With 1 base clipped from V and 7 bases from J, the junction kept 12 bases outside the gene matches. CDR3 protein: CSARGNGRAQFNEQFF. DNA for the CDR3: TGCAGTGCTAGAGGCAACGGGAGGGCCCAGTTTAATGAGCAGTTCTTC.

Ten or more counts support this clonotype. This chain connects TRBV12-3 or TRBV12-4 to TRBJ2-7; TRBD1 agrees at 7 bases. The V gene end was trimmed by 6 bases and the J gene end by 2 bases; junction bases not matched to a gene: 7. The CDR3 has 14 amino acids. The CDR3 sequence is CASSTGTATYEQYF. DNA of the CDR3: TGTGCCAGCAGCACCGGGACAGCCACCTACGAGCAGTACTTC.

The CDR3 here is CASSPIQLTDTQYF. For the CDR3, the DNA is TGTGCCAGCAGCCCCATACAACTCACAGATACGCAGTATTTT. The V gene is TRBV14, the J gene TRBJ2-3; D not resolved. This CDR3 has 14 amino acids. V was clipped by 4 bases and J by 2 bases, with 10 bases between them. From germline, CDR1 is SGHDN and CDR2 FVKESK. Supplemented by reference TRBV14 and TRBJ2-3, the full variable domain reads EAGVTQFPSHSVIEKGQTVTLRCDPISGHDNLYWYRRVMGKEIKFLLHFVKESKQDESGMPNNRFLAERTGGTYSTLKVQPAELEDSGVYFCASSPIQLTDTQYFGPGTRLTVL.